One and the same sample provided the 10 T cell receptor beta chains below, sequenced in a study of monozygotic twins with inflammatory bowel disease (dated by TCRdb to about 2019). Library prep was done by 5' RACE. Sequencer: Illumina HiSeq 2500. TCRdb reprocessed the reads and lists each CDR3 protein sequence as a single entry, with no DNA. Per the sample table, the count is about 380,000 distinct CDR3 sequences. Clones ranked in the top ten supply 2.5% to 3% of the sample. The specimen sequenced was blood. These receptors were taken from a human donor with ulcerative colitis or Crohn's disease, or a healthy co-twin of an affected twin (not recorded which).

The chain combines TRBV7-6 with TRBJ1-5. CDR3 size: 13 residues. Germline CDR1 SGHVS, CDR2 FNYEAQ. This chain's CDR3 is CASSLGGSQPQHF.

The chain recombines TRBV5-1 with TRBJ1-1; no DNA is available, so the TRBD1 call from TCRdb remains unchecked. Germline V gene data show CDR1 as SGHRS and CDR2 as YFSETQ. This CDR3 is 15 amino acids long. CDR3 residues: CASSYGQGLSSEAFF. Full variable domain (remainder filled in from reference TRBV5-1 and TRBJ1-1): KAGVTQTPRYLIKTRGQQVTLSCSPISGHRSVSWYQQTPGQGLQFLFEYFSETQRNKGNFPGRFSGRQFSNSRSEMNVSTLELGDSALYLCASSYGQGLSSEAFFGQGTRLTVV.

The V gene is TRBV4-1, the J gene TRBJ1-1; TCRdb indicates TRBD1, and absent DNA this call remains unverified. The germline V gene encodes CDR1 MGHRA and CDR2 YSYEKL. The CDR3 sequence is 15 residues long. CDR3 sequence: CASSLQQGAGTEAFF.

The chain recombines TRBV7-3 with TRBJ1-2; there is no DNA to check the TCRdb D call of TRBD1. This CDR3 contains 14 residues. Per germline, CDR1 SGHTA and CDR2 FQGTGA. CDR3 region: CASSLTGGDYGYTF.

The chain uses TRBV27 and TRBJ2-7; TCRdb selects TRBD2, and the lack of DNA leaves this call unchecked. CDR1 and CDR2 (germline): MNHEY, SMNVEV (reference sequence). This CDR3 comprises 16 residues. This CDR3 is CASSPDWIRLGYEQYF.

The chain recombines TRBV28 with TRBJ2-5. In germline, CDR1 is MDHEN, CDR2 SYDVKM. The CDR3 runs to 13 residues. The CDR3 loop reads CASSGRTQETQYF.

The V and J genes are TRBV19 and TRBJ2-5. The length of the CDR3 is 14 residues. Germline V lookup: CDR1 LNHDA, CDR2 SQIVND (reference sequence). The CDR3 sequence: CASSMERRSETQYF. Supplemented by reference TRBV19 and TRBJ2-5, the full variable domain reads DGGITQSPKYLFRKEGQNVTLSCEQNLNHDAMYWYRQDPGQGLRLIYYSQIVNDFQKGDIAEGYSVSREKKESFPLTVTSAQKNPTAFYLCASSMERRSETQYFGPGTRLLVL.

The chain's CDR3 is CSAFRRGQFYEQFF. V usage is TRBV20-1 and J usage is TRBJ2-1; TCRdb selects TRBD1, and the lack of DNA leaves this call unchecked. Germline CDR1 and CDR2: DFQATT and SNEGSKA (reference sequence). The length of the CDR3 is 14 residues.

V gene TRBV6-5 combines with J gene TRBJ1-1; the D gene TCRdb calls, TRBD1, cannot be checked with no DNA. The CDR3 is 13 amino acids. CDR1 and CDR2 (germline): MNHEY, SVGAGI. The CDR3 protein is CASSLRFTDSAFF.

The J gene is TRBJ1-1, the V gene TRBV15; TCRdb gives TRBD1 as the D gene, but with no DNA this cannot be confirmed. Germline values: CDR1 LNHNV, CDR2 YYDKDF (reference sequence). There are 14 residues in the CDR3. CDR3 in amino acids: CATSKGQVNTEALF.